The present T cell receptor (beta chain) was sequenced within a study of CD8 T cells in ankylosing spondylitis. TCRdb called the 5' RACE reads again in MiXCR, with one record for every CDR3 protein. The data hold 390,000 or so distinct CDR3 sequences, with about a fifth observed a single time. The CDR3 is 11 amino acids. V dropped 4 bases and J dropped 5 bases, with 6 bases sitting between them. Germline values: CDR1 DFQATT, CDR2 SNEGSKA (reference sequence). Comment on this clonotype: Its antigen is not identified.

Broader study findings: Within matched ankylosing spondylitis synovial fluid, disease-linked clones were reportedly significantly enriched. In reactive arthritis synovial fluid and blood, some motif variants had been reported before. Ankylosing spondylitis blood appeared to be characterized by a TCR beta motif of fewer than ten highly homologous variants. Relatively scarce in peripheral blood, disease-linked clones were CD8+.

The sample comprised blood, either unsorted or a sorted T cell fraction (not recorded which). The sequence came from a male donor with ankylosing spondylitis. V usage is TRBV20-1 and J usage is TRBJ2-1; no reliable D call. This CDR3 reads CSAILNNEQFF. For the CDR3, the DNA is TGCAGTGCTATCCTAAACAATGAGCAGTTCTTC.